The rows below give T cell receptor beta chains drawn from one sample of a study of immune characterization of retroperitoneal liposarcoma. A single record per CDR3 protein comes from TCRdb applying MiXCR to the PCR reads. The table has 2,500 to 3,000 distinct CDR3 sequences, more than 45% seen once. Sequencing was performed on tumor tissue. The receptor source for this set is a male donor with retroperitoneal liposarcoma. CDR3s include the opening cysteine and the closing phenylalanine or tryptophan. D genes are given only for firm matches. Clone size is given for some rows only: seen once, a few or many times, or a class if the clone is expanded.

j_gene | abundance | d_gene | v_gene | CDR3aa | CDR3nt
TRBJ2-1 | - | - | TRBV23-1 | CASTTGHPGRSYNEQFF | TGCGCCAGCACCACGGGACACCCGGGGAGATCCTACAATGAGCAGTTCTTC
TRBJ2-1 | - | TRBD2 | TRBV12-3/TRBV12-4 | CASRRTSGSSYNEQFF | TGTGCCAGCAGGAGGACTAGCGGGAGCTCCTACAATGAGCAGTTCTTC
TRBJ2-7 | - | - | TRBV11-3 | CASSLDLDSSYEQYF | TGTGCCAGCAGCTTAGATCTTGATAGCTCCTACGAGCAGTACTTC
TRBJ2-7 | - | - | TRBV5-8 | CASSLGEAYEQYF | TGTGCCAGCAGCTTGGGGGAGGCCTACGAGCAGTACTTC
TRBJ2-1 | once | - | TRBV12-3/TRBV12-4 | CASSLNFETQFF | TGTGCCAGCAGTCTTAATTTCGAGACCCAGTTCTTC
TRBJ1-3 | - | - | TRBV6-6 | CASSKTFPGNTIYF | TGTGCCAGCAGTAAGACGTTCCCTGGAAACACCATATATTTT
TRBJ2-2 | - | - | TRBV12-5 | CASGYNEVGELFF | TGTGCTAGTGGCTATAACGAGGTCGGGGAGCTGTTTTTT
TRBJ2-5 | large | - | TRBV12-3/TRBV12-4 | CASSFEETQYF | TGTGCCAGCAGTTTTGAGGAGACCCAGTACTTC
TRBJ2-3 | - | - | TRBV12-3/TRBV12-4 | CASRHLSDTQYF | TGTGCCAGCAGGCACCTCTCAGATACGCAGTATTTT
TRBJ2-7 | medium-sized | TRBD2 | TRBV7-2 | CASSPSGRLARFEQYF | TGTGCCAGCAGCCCCTCCGGGAGACTAGCTCGCTTCGAGCAGTACTTC
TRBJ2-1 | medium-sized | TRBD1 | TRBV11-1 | CASSTRDRGNEQFF | TGTGCCAGCAGCACAAGGGACAGGGGAAATGAGCAGTTCTTC
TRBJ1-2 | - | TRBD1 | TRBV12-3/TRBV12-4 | CASSLTGGIGGYTF | TGTGCCAGCAGTTTGACAGGGGGAATTGGGGGCTACACCTTC
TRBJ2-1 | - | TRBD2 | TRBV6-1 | CASSEYWRETGQNEQFF | TGTGCCAGCAGTGAATACTGGCGGGAGACGGGGCAGAATGAGCAGTTCTTC
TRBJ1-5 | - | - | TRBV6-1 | CASSGLGEPNQPQHF | TGTGCCAGCAGTGGGTTAGGGGAACCGAATCAGCCCCAGCATTTT
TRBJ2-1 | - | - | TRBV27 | CASKRAPGESNEQFF | TGTGCCAGCAAAAGGGCGCCCGGGGAGTCAAATGAGCAGTTCTTC
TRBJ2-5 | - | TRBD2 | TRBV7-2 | CASSLGTSGRARGETQYF | TGTGCCAGCAGCCTAGGGACTAGCGGGAGGGCCCGTGGGGAGACCCAGTACTTC
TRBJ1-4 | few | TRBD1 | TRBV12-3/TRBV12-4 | CASTNRGLKEKLFF | TGTGCCAGCACAAACAGGGGTTTGAAGGAAAAACTGTTTTTT
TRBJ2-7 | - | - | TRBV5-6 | CASSLEGWRGSYEQYF | TGTGCCAGCAGCTTGGAAGGATGGCGGGGCTCCTACGAGCAGTACTTC
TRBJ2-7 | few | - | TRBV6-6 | CASSYSRYYEQYF | TGTGCCAGCAGTTACTCGAGGTACTACGAGCAGTACTTC
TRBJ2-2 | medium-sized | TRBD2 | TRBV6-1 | CASIRLAGGGGELFF | TGTGCCAGTATAAGACTAGCGGGAGGCGGCGGGGAGCTGTTTTTT
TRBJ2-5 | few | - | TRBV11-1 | CASRGLGGGTQYF | TGTGCCAGCAGAGGGTTGGGCGGAGGGACCCAGTACTTC
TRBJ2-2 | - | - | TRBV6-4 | CASSDVNTGELFF | TGTGCCAGCAGTGACGTGAACACCGGGGAGCTGTTTTTT
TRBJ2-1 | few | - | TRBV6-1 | CANRQYPQETQFF | TGTGCCAACCGACAGTACCCACAAGAGACCCAGTTCTTC
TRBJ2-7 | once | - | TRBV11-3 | CASSLGSGYEQYF | TGTGCCAGCAGCTTAGGCTCCGGGTACGAGCAGTACTTC
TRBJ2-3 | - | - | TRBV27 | CASSYEWRADTQYF | TGTGCCAGCAGTTACGAATGGAGGGCAGATACGCAGTATTTT
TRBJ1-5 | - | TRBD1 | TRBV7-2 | CASSSYPGQGNQPQHF | TGTGCCAGCAGTTCCTATCCGGGACAGGGGAATCAGCCCCAGCATTTT
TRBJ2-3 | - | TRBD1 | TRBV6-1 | CASGKTSRGSGDTQYF | TGTGCCAGCGGGAAAACCTCCAGGGGGTCAGGAGATACGCAGTATTTT
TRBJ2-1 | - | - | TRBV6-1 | CASSEWGDNEQFF | TGTGCCAGCAGTGAATGGGGAGACAATGAGCAGTTCTTC
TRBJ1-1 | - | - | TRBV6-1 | CASRQKGGMNTEAFF | TGTGCCAGCAGACAAAAGGGGGGGATGAACACTGAAGCTTTCTTT
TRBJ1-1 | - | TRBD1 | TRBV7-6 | CASSLQGAKGTEAFF | TGTGCCAGCAGCTTACAGGGGGCGAAGGGCACTGAAGCTTTCTTT
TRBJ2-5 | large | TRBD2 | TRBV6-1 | CASSSPSGEGQETQYF | TGTGCCAGCAGTTCTCCGAGCGGGGAGGGCCAAGAGACCCAGTACTTC
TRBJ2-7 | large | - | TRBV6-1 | CASSEWGRDYEQYF | TGTGCCAGCAGTGAATGGGGCAGAGACTACGAGCAGTACTTC
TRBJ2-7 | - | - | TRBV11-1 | CASSPGPDKAYEQYF | TGTGCCAGCAGCCCCGGCCCGGACAAAGCCTACGAGCAGTACTTC
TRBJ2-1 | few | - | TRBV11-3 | CASSFGGSYNEQFF | TGTGCCAGCAGCTTTGGGGGTTCTTACAATGAGCAGTTCTTC
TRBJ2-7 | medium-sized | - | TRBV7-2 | CASSRLGQSYEQYF | TGTGCCAGCAGTCGTCTCGGACAGTCCTACGAGCAGTACTTC
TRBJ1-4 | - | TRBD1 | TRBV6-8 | CASSDTGGTNEKLFF | TGTGCCAGCAGTGACACAGGGGGGACTAATGAAAAACTGTTTTTT
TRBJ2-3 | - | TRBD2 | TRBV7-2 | CASSYLAGSTDTQYF | TGTGCCAGCAGCTACCTAGCGGGAAGCACAGATACGCAGTATTTT
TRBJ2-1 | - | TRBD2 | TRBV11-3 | CASSRRTSGTYNEQFF | TGTGCCAGCAGCCGACGGACTAGCGGCACTTACAATGAGCAGTTCTTC
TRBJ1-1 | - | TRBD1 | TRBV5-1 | CASSAGQGATEAFF | TGCGCCAGCAGCGCTGGACAGGGGGCGACTGAAGCTTTCTTT
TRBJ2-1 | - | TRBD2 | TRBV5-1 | CASTPGLTSGAGSYNEQFF | TGCGCCAGCACTCCAGGATTGACTAGCGGGGCGGGATCCTACAATGAGCAGTTCTTC
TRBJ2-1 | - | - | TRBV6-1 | CVSRTGPAYEQFF | TGTGTCAGCAGGACGGGGCCCGCCTACGAGCAGTTCTTC
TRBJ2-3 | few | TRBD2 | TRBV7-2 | CASSPKGGRASGRTDTQYF | TGTGCCAGCAGCCCGAAAGGTGGGCGTGCTAGCGGGAGGACAGATACGCAGTATTTT
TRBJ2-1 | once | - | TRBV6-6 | CASGLVYNEQFF | TGTGCCAGCGGGCTAGTGTACAATGAGCAGTTCTTC
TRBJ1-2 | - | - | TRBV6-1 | CASSEAQGWYGYTF | TGTGCCAGCAGTGAAGCGCAGGGGTGGTATGGCTACACCTTC
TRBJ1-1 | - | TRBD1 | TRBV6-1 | CASTLQGDTEAFF | TGTGCCAGCACCCTACAGGGGGACACTGAAGCTTTCTTT